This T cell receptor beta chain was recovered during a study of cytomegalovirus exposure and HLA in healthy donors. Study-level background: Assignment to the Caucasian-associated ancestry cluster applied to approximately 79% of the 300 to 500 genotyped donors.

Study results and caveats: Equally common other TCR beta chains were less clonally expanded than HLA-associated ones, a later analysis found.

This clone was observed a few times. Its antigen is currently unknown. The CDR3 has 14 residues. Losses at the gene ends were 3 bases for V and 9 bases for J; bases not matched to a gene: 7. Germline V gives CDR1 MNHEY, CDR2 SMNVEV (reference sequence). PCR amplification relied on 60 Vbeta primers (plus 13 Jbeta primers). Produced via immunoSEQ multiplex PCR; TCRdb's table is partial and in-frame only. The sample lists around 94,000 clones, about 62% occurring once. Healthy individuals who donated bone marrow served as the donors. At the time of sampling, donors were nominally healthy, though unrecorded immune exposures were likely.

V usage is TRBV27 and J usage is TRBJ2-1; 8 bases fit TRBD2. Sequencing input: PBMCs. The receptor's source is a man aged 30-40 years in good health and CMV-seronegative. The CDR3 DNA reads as TGTGCCAGCAGTTTGGGACTAGTCAGTTTTGAGCAGTTCTTC. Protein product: CASSLGLVSFEQFF.